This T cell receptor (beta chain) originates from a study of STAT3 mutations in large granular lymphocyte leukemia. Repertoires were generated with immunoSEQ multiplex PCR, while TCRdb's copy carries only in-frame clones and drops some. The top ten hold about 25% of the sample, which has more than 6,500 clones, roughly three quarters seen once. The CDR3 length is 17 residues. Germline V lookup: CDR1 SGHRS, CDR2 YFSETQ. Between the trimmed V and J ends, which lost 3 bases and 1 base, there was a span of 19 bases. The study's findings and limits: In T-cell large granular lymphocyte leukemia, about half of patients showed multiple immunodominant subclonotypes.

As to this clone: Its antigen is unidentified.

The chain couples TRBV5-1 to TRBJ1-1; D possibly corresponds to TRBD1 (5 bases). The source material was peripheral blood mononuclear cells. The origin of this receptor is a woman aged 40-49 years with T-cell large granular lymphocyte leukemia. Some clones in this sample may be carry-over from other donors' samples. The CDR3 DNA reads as TGCGCCAGCAGCTCTCTACAGGACACCTCTGGGAACACTGAAGCTTTCTTT. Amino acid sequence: CASSSLQDTSGNTEAFF. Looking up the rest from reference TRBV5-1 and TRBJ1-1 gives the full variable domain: KAGVTQTPRYLIKTRGQQVTLSCSPISGHRSVSWYQQTPGQGLQFLFEYFSETQRNKGNFPGRFSGRQFSNSRSEMNVSTLELGDSALYLCASSSLQDTSGNTEAFFGQGTRLTVV.